This T cell receptor (beta chain) was found in a study of regulatory T cells in long-lasting Graves disease. Overall study: In persistent Graves' disease, antithyroid drugs had been taken for over 5 years and TSH receptor antibodies stayed positive.

Stated time point: persistent/refractory GD, antithyroid drugs over 5 years with positive TRAb. PBMC-derived RNA was used for the TCR library. Libraries of TCR beta came from iRepertoire HTBI primers plus Arm-PCR of CDR3 regions. In TCRdb, the multiplex PCR reads were re-called with MiXCR into one record per CDR3 protein. The sample has roughly 360,000 distinct CDR3 sequences, 23% seen once. Trimming took 1 base from V and 1 from J, leaving 10 bases between them. The CDR3 is 14 amino acids. The V gene's germline CDR1 is DFQATT and CDR2 SNEGSKA (reference sequence). The TCR was taken from a woman aged 40 to 49 with Graves disease. The specimen was peripheral blood mononuclear cells (PBMCs), collected when the disease was refractory, from a patient treated with antithyroid drugs. The genes are TRBV20-1 and TRBJ1-1, with D unclear. The CDR3 coding sequence is TGCAGTGCTAGAGGGCCGGTGGGGAACACTGAAGCTTTCTTT. Its translation is CSARGPVGNTEAFF.